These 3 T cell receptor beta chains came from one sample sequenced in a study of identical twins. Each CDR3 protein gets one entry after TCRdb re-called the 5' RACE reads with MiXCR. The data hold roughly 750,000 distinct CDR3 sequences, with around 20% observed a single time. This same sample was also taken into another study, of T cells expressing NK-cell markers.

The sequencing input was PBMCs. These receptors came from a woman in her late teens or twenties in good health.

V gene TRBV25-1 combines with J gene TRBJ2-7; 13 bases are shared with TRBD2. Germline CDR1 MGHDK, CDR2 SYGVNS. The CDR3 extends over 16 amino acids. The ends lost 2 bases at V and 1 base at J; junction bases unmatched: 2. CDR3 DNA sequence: TGTGCCAGCAGTGAAGCGGGACTAGCGGGGTCCTACGAGCAGTACTTC. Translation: CASSEAGLAGSYEQYF.

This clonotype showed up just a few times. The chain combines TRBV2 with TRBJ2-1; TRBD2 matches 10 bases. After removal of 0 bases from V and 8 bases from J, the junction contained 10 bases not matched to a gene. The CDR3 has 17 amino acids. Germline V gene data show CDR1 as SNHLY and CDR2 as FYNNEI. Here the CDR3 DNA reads TGTGCCAGCAGTGAAGCGAGGCTAGCGGGGGCCCTCGATGAGCAGTTCTTC. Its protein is CASSEARLAGALDEQFF.

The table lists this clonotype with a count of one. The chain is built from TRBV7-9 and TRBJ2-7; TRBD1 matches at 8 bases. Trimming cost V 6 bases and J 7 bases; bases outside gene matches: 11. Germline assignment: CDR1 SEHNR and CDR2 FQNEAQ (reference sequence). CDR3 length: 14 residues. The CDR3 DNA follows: TGTGCCAGCAGTCTAGAGACAGGGGTCGATGAGCAGTACTTC. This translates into CASSLETGVDEQYF.